The 6 T cell receptor beta chains given below trace back to one sample, sequenced in a study of CD8+ T cells in alopecia areata. Sequencing relied on a cDNA template that was reverse transcribed from extracted RNA. The table came from immunoSEQ multiplex PCR; TCRdb's copy has only in-frame clones and leaves some out. The sample lists about 150,000 clones; about 60% were seen once. Here the sequenced sample was CD4+ T cells sorted from blood, taken at week 0. The source is a human donor with alopecia areata.

The chain recombines TRBV5-1 with TRBJ2-7; the match to TRBD1 covers 11 bases. Germline assignment: CDR1 SGHRS and CDR2 YFSETQ. The V segment lost 4 bases and the J segment 4 bases; nucleotides outside the gene matches: 4. The CDR3 covers 14 residues. The CDR3 bases are TGCGCCAGCAGCCCTGGGACAGGGGGGTACGAGCAGTACTTC. The encoded protein is CASSPGTGGYEQYF.

The genes are TRBV29-1 and TRBJ2-3; 9 nucleotides match TRBD2. CDR1 SQVTM and CDR2 ANQGSEA come from the germline V gene. This CDR3 contains 11 residues. Trimming cost V 7 bases and J 6 bases; bases outside gene matches: 2. The CDR3 spells CSDLAGDTQYF. The CDR3 DNA sequence: TGCAGCGACCTAGCGGGGGATACGCAGTATTTT.

CDR3 bases: TGCAGTGCTCCCCTTAGGAATGAGCAGTTCTTC. It translates to CSAPLRNEQFF. The V call is TRBV20-1, the J call TRBJ2-1; the D is unclear. The CDR3 is made up of 11 amino acids. The germline V gene has CDR1 DFQATT and CDR2 SNEGSKA (reference sequence). V lost 5 bases and J lost 7, with 9 bases in between.

This clone occurred a few times. V is TRBV29-1 and J is TRBJ1-2; D is unclear. Trimming took off 2 bases at V and 5 bases at J, with 9 bases between the two ends. Germline CDR1 is SQVTM and CDR2 is ANQGSEA. The CDR3 covers 12 residues. The DNA for the CDR3 is TGCAGCGTTGAATGGCAGGTTTATGGCTACACCTTC. It specifies CSVEWQVYGYTF.

This chain links TRBV5-6 with TRBJ2-5; D not certain. Trimming stripped 2 bases from V and 1 base from J, with 0 bases between. The CDR3 is 11 residues long. Germline CDR1 SGHDT, CDR2 YYEEEE. CDR3 coding DNA: TGTGCCAGCAGCTTCCAAGAGACCCAGTACTTC. Residues: CASSFQETQYF.

This clone was counted between two and nine times. As DNA, the CDR3 is TGTGCCAGCAGTGAAGCGCATTTCCGCGTGTTCTTC. Amino acid sequence: CASSEAHFRVFF. The rearrangement joins TRBV2 to TRBJ2-1; D uncertain. V lost 0 bases to trimming and J lost 15 bases, with 12 bases between them. The CDR3 consists of 12 residues. CDR1 is SNHLY, CDR2 FYNNEI, per germline.